The present TCR beta chain was sequenced within a study of T-cell memory formation after mild COVID-19. At the level of the study: Each donor largely had its own TCR clusters.

TCRdb recomputed calls from the 5' RACE reads with MiXCR, one row per CDR3 protein. The sample contains roughly 130,000 distinct CDR3 sequences, over 15% of which appear only once. Per the germline V gene, CDR1 is LNHNV and CDR2 is YYDKDF (reference sequence). The CDR3 is 14 residues long. Deletions cut 7 bases from V and 1 base from J, with 11 bases between. General observations from the study: There was no confirmation that second-wave clones peaking on day 37 were SARS-CoV-2 specific. CD4/CD8 balance characterized clones contracting day 15 to 85, and CD4+ skew characterized later expanders. Detection of some responders pre-infection suggested pre-existing cross-reactive memory T cells participated.

This clonotype was observed many times. Its antigen is not known. The source of this sequence is a man aged 18 to 30 who had mild COVID-19 (a few samples of this study predate the infection). Cell type and time point are not known. Sequencing input: PBMCs or a T cell subset sorted from them (not recorded which). The V call is TRBV15, the J call TRBJ2-4; D could derive from TRBD1 or TRBD2 (5 bases each). For the CDR3, the DNA is TGTGCCACCATAAGTGGGACGGCCAAAAACATTCAGTACTTC. Its translation is CATISGTAKNIQYF.